This record looks at one T cell receptor beta chain sequence and its context. This clonotype is identified as large (0.1 to 1%). Which antigen it targets is not known. No per-base quality is available; no much larger clone lies one base away. From a lookup of the germline V gene, CDR1 and CDR2 are SNHLY and FYNNEI. The germline ends are 20 bases apart after V is trimmed by 10 bases and J by 8 bases. The CDR3 holds 13 amino acids from the cysteine to the phenylalanine. The sequence is cut down to CDR3 DNA, 39 bases in frame from base 1. These data are taken from a study of immune reconstitution after stem cell transplant in scleroderma (dated by TCRdb to 2016 to 2017). Library preparation employed RT-PCR. Sequenced using an Illumina MiSeq. TCRdb applied fastp at Q25 and MiXCR to the public reads, then kept only in-frame beta chains. Each record represents a unique CDR3 protein, reported with the most common genes and DNA among its rows. The sample table shows approximately 1,600 distinct CDR3 sequences, and roughly 7.4% are seen once. The top ten clones comprise 22% of the sample.

The chain is encoded by TRBV2 joined to TRBJ1-2, with no reliable assignment of the D segment. The source of this sequence is a male donor with systemic sclerosis. This material was obtained before or after autologous hematopoietic stem cell transplantation (not recorded which). Read as DNA, the sequence is TGTGCCACCTACGAGGGTCCTCTCCAGGGCTACACCTTC. Its coded protein is CATYEGPLQGYTF.